This entry lists 7 T cell receptor beta chains sequenced from one sample in a study of cytomegalovirus exposure and HLA in healthy donors. Method: immunoSEQ multiplex PCR; TCRdb's copy keeps in-frame clones and lacks some. The sample lists approximately 65,000 clones; 90% to 95% were seen once. The sample consisted of PBMCs. Receptors were obtained from a young man in good health and CMV-seronegative.

This sequence joins TRBV7-3 and TRBJ2-1; 10 bases are shared with TRBD2. CDR3 size: 15 residues. The V and J ends lost 1 base and 8 bases, in that order; junction bases with no gene match: 5. CDR1 is SGHTA, CDR2 FQGTGA, per germline. The CDR3 spells CASSLSSGRIYEQFF. CDR3 in DNA: TGTGCCAGCAGCTTAAGTAGCGGGAGGATCTATGAGCAGTTCTTC. The whole variable domain, filled in from reference TRBV7-3 and TRBJ2-1, reads GAGVSQTPSNKVTEKGKYVELRCDPISGHTALYWYRQSLGQGPEFLIYFQGTGAADDSGLPNDRFFAVRPEGSVSTLKIQRTERGDSAVYLCASSLSSGRIYEQFFGPGTRLTVL.

V gene TRBV4-2 combines with J gene TRBJ1-1; D is uncertain. Trimming cost V 4 bases and J 3 bases, with 12 bases left between them. This CDR3 has 14 residues. Per germline, CDR1 LGHNA and CDR2 YNFKEQ. CDR3 sequence: CASSPLGEDTEAFF. CDR3 DNA sequence: TGTGCCAGCAGCCCCCTCGGAGAGGACACTGAAGCTTTCTTT.

The table lists this clone with a few counts. The chain recombines TRBV7-6 with TRBJ1-2; D might be TRBD1 (6 bases). V lost 4 bases, J lost 7 bases, and 19 bases lay in between. Germline assignment: CDR1 SGHVS and CDR2 FNYEAQ. The CDR3 covers 15 residues. The CDR3: CASSSYRVSFGGYTF. DNA for the CDR3: TGTGCCAGCAGCTCCTACAGGGTCTCCTTCGGTGGCTACACCTTC.

This rearrangement joins TRBV29-1 to TRBJ1-4, with D unresolved. This CDR3 has 14 residues. Trimming stripped 0 bases from V and 5 bases from J, with 10 bases between. Per the germline V gene, CDR1 is SQVTM and CDR2 is ANQGSEA. CDR3 coding DNA: TGCAGCGTTGAAGAAGGATCGGGGAATGAAAAACTGTTTTTT. Amino acids: CSVEEGSGNEKLFF.

The V and J genes are TRBV7-8 and TRBJ2-7; a weak D match, TRBD1 (5 bases). V shed 0 bases and J shed 1 base, with 10 bases lying between them. CDR1 SGHVS and CDR2 FQNEAQ come from the germline V gene. The CDR3 consists of 15 residues. The CDR3 reads CASSLAAGPSYEQYF. The CDR3 nucleotides are TGTGCCAGCAGCTTAGCGGCAGGGCCATCCTACGAGCAGTACTTC.

The chain uses TRBV4-3 and TRBJ2-1; 9 bases map to TRBD2. The CDR3 totals 16 residues. CDR1 and CDR2 from the germline V gene are LGHNA and YSLEER. Trimming removed 2 bases from V and 6 bases from J; junction bases left unmatched: 8. In DNA form, the CDR3 reads TGCGCCAGCAGCCAATTAGCGGGAGAGGTCAGCAATGAGCAGTTCTTC. Translation: CASSQLAGEVSNEQFF.

CDR3: CASSQQGNPQETQYF. CDR3 DNA sequence: TGTGCCAGCAGCCAGCAGGGGAACCCGCAAGAGACCCAGTACTTC. The V call is TRBV9, the J call TRBJ2-5, with D perhaps TRBD1 (6 bases). This CDR3 comprises 15 residues. In germline, CDR1 is SGDLS, CDR2 YYNGEE. Between the trimmed V and J ends, which lost 4 bases and 2 bases, there was a span of 15 bases.